These 22 T cell receptor beta chains came from one sample sequenced in a study of cytomegalovirus exposure and HLA in healthy donors. Use of 60 Vbeta and 13 Jbeta primers characterized the PCR. Method: immunoSEQ multiplex PCR; TCRdb's copy keeps in-frame clones and lacks some. The sample holds tens of thousands of clones; approximately 71% are singletons and the top ten take about 32%. The source material was PBMCs. Receptors were obtained from a man aged 35-49 years in good health and CMV-seropositive.

This chain uses TRBV4-1 with TRBJ2-7; TRBD2 matches 16 bases. Germline V lookup: CDR1 MGHRA, CDR2 YSYEKL. The CDR3 totals 20 residues. V shed 4 bases and J 0 bases; nucleotides not matched to a gene: 12. The CDR3 DNA reads as TGCGCCAGCAGCCTCTACCCACCGGGACTAGCGGGGGGGAACTCCTACGAGCAGTACTTC. It specifies CASSLYPPGLAGGNSYEQYF.

The chain has TRBV5-4 and TRBJ1-2; 10 bases line up with TRBD1. J was trimmed by 7 bases and V by 1 base; bases with no gene match: 4. Germline CDR1 and CDR2: SGHNT and YYREEE (reference sequence). The CDR3 is 14 amino acids. CDR3 DNA sequence: TGTGCCAGCAGCTTGCGGACAGGGGGTAGTGGCTACACCTTC. Translation gives CASSLRTGGSGYTF.

This clone was observed a few times. The chain couples TRBV5-4 to TRBJ2-4, with 8 bases identical to TRBD1. The V segment lost 3 bases and the J segment 1 base; nucleotides outside the gene matches: 3. Germline lookup yields CDR1 SGHNT and CDR2 YYREEE (reference sequence). There are 15 residues in the CDR3. The CDR3 sequence: CASSSQGAAKNIQYF. DNA of the CDR3: TGTGCCAGCAGCTCCCAGGGGGCGGCCAAAAACATTCAGTACTTC. Full variable domain (missing parts from reference TRBV5-4 and TRBJ2-4): ETGVTQSPTHLIKTRGQQVTLRCSSQSGHNTVSWYQQALGQGPQFIFQYYREEENGRGNFPPRFSGLQFPNYSSELNVNALELDDSALYLCASSSQGAAKNIQYFGAGTRLSVL.

This chain links TRBV25-1 with TRBJ2-3; TRBD2 matches 7 bases. CDR1 is MGHDK, CDR2 SYGVNS, per germline. The CDR3 has 14 residues. V lost 4 bases to trimming and J lost 3 bases; unmatched junction nucleotides: 4. The CDR3 bases are TGTGCCAGCAGTGTGACGGGGGGAACAGATACGCAGTATTTT. Protein: CASSVTGGTDTQYF.

This clone was detected once. In nucleotides, the CDR3 is TGTGCCAGCAGCCGGGGGGGGGACCCCTTTGAAGCTTTCTTT. Its protein product is CASSRGGDPFEAFF. J is TRBJ1-1 and V is TRBV7-2; possible D gene TRBD1, 5 bases. The V gene's germline CDR1 is SGHTA and CDR2 FQGNSA. CDR3 length: 14 residues. Between the trimmed V and J ends, which lost 5 bases and 7 bases, there was a span of 17 bases.

This chain connects TRBV4-1 to TRBJ2-7, with D perhaps TRBD1 (5 bases). V was pared by 4 bases and J by 3 bases, with 16 bases between. The CDR3 loop spans 15 amino acids. Germline values: CDR1 MGHRA, CDR2 YSYEKL. The CDR3 DNA reads as TGCGCCAGCAGCCGTGAGAAGCAGGGTAACTACGAGCAGTACTTC. Translating it yields CASSREKQGNYEQYF.

This clone was counted a few times. In DNA form, the CDR3 reads TGCGCCAGCAGCCAAGCGGGACAAGGGGGCTGGGGCTACACCTTC. Its translation is CASSQAGQGGWGYTF. The rearrangement joins TRBV4-3 to TRBJ1-2, with TRBD1 matching over 7 bases. Per the germline V gene, CDR1 is LGHNA and CDR2 is YSLEER. There are 15 residues in the CDR3. V was clipped by 1 base and J by 8 bases; unmatched bases: 10.

This clone occurred a few times. J is TRBJ2-3 and V is TRBV6-1; TRBD2 might be the D (6 bases). This CDR3 is 13 amino acids long. The V end was cut by 5 bases, the J end by 4 bases, with 10 bases between. The germline V gene has CDR1 MNHNS and CDR2 SASEGT. CDR3 sequence reads: CASSSSAPDTQYF. In DNA, the CDR3 is TGTGCCAGCAGTTCTAGCGCCCCAGATACGCAGTATTTT.

This sequence joins TRBV7-9 and TRBJ1-2; possibly TRBD1 for D (5 bases). V lost 7 bases and J 4 bases, leaving 22 bases between the germline ends. The germline CDR1 and CDR2 sequences are SEHNR and FQNEAQ (reference sequence). The CDR3 is 16 residues long. The CDR3 protein is CASTFSEGWGLYGYTF. Written as DNA, the CDR3 is TGTGCCAGCACCTTCTCGGAAGGGTGGGGCCTCTATGGCTACACCTTC.

The chain has TRBV2 and TRBJ1-1, with D unresolved. The CDR3 has 11 amino acids. Germline V lookup: CDR1 SNHLY, CDR2 FYNNEI. Trimming stripped 6 bases from V and 1 base from J, with 3 bases between. In DNA form, the CDR3 reads TGTGCCAGCAGCTCGAACACTGAAGCTTTCTTT. Protein product: CASSSNTEAFF.

As for this clone: The junction differs from germline at one of its ends, possibly a read error. This chain links TRBV7-2 with TRBJ2-3; 9 nucleotides match TRBD2. The CDR3 extends over 13 amino acids. CDR1 SGHTA and CDR2 FQGNSA come from the germline V gene. The CDR3 DNA is TGTGCCAGCAGCTTAGCTAGCGGGGGCCTGGCTGGATTT. Protein product: CASSLASGGLAGF.

The rearrangement links TRBV6-1 to TRBJ1-2; maybe TRBD1 (6 bases). Germline assignment: CDR1 MNHNS and CDR2 SASEGT. V lost 1 base and J lost 4, with 16 bases in between. This CDR3 is 16 amino acids long. The DNA for the CDR3 is TGTGCCAGCAGTGAAGGATTGGACAGACGGAGCTATGGCTACACCTTC. Translated: CASSEGLDRRSYGYTF.

V is TRBV7-9 and J is TRBJ2-1; maybe TRBD1 (5 bases). Germline-derived CDR1 and CDR2 are SEHNR and FQNEAQ (reference sequence). This CDR3 is built from 16 residues. V was pared by 5 bases and J by 8 bases, with 22 bases between. The CDR3 loop reads CASSTPAKGLRDEQFF. The CDR3 DNA is TGTGCCAGCAGCACCCCAGCAAAGGGGCTAAGGGATGAGCAGTTCTTC. The full variable domain, rest sourced from reference TRBV7-9 and TRBJ2-1, is DTGVSQNPRHKITKRGQNVTFRCDPISEHNRLYWYRQTLGQGPEFLTYFQNEAQLEKSRLLSDRFSAERPKGSFSTLEIQRTEQGDSAMYLCASSTPAKGLRDEQFFGPGTRLTVL.

This chain links TRBV18 with TRBJ1-4, with D perhaps matching TRBD1 (6 bases). V was trimmed by 6 bases and J by 0 bases, leaving 14 bases between them. Per the germline V gene, CDR1 is KGHSH and CDR2 is LQKENI. The CDR3 totals 16 residues. The CDR3 DNA reads TGTGCCAGCTCCCTTCCAGGGGCCGCAACTAATGAAAAACTGTTTTTT. Amino acids: CASSLPGAATNEKLFF.

The sample holds a few counts of this clone. In nucleotides, the CDR3 is TGCGCCAGCAGTGAGTATGGACAGAGAGCAGATACGCAGTATTTT. It is translated as CASSEYGQRADTQYF. The chain has TRBV10-2 and TRBJ2-3; D possibly corresponds to TRBD1 (6 bases). Germline loops: CDR1 WSHSY, CDR2 SAAADI. There are 15 residues in the CDR3. V was pared by 1 base and J by 4 bases, with 12 bases between.

This clone was picked up a small number of times. V and J are TRBV7-2 and TRBJ2-2; D is undetermined. This CDR3 is 14 amino acids long. The V gene lost 5 bases and the J gene lost 1 base, with 8 bases spanning the gap. The V gene's germline CDR1 is SGHTA and CDR2 FQGNSA. CDR3 nucleotides: TGTGCCAGCAGCCCCCAACTGAACACCGGGGAGCTGTTTTTT. Its translation is CASSPQLNTGELFF.

This clone has just a few counts. The rearrangement links TRBV27 to TRBJ1-2, with 7 bases that match TRBD1. Germline trimming cut 4 bases from V and 8 bases from J; bases unmatched to any gene: 10. From germline, CDR1 is MNHEY and CDR2 SMNVEV (reference sequence). CDR3 length: 14 residues. The CDR3 here is CASSSQQGLGGYTF. The CDR3 coding sequence is TGTGCCAGCAGTTCGCAACAGGGGTTAGGGGGCTACACCTTC.

The chain is built from TRBV6-5 and TRBJ1-2, with 7 bases identical to TRBD1. CDR1 and CDR2 from the germline V gene are MNHEY and SVGAGI. This CDR3 comprises 14 residues. The junction had 3 bases not matched to a gene; V was cut back by 0 bases and J by 5 bases. CDR3 sequence reads: CASSYSRQGYGYTF. The CDR3 coding sequence is TGTGCCAGCAGTTACTCGCGACAGGGTTATGGCTACACCTTC.

V gene TRBV21-1 combines with J gene TRBJ1-3; TRBD1, as called in the table, went unchecked against the DNA. TRBV21-1 is shown as a pseudogene. This CDR3 has 17 amino acids. The CDR3 reads CASSLSWGQGPGNTIYF. DNA of the CDR3: TGTGCCAGCAGCCTTTCGTGGGGACAGGGGCCTGGAAACACCATATATTTT.

CDR3 DNA: TGTGCCAGCAGCCCGGGGGGGGGAAGCCAACTTAGCAATCAGCCCCAGCATTTT. As protein: CASSPGGGSQLSNQPQHF. V gene TRBV7-6 combines with J gene TRBJ1-5, with TRBD1 as a possible D gene (5 bases). The CDR3 is 18 residues long. Germline loops: CDR1 SGHVS, CDR2 FNYEAQ. Trimming stripped 5 bases from V and 0 bases from J, with 20 bases between.

The chain carries TRBV7-8 and TRBJ1-1; possible D gene TRBD1, 6 bases. Germline V CDR1 and CDR2: SGHVS, FQNEAQ. Trimming pared 5 bases from V and 2 bases from J, leaving 12 bases between. This CDR3 is built from 14 residues. The CDR3 region is CASSGGAGNTEAFF. Written as DNA, the CDR3 is TGTGCCAGCAGCGGGGGGGCGGGAAACACTGAAGCTTTCTTT.

The table lists this clone with a count of one. This chain uses TRBV7-6 with TRBJ1-4, with D uncertain. In germline, CDR1 is SGHVS, CDR2 FNYEAQ. This CDR3 spans 13 amino acids. V was trimmed by 2 bases and J by 10 bases, leaving 11 bases between them. The DNA of the CDR3 is TGTGCCAGCAGCTTATACGGGGAGGGAAAACTGTTTTTT. As protein: CASSLYGEGKLFF.